A selection of T cell receptor beta chains follows, all from one sample in a study of T cells after yellow fever vaccination. TCRdb analysed the 5' RACE reads with MiXCR anew, one entry per CDR3 protein. The repertoire holds under 600,000 distinct CDR3 sequences, with just over 20% as singletons. The sample here was PBMCs, taken roughly 23 days after the first yellow fever vaccination. Receptors originate from a young man who received the YFV17D yellow fever vaccine. Both conserved end residues are part of each CDR3. The order of the fields is J gene, CDR3 length, clone size, D gene, V gene, CDR3 DNA, CDR3 protein. A D gene is named only where the DNA matches it firmly. Clone size is shown for a subset of rows, as once, few, many or a class of expanded clone.

>TRBJ2-3|14|.|.|TRBV20-1
TGCAGTGCTAGAGTTCCTAGGGGCGTTGATACGCAGTATTTT
CSARVPRGVDTQYF
>TRBJ2-5|14|.|TRBD1|TRBV12-5
TGTGCTAGTGGCGCCGGGACAGGCCAAGAGACCCAGTACTTC
CASGAGTGQETQYF
>TRBJ2-3|16|.|TRBD2|TRBV5-1
TGCGCCAGCAGCTTGGTTGGTAGCGGGGGGTCAGATACGCAGTATTTT
CASSLVGSGGSDTQYF
>TRBJ1-5|11|few|TRBD1|TRBV6-1
TGTGCCAGCAGTACACAGGGGTCCCAGCATTTT
CASSTQGSQHF
>TRBJ2-1|15|few|TRBD2|TRBV11-2
TGTGCCAGCACTAGACTAGCGGGGGGGCCGGGTGAGCAGTTCTTC
CASTRLAGGPGEQFF
>TRBJ1-6|15|once|.|TRBV18
TGTGCCAGCTCACCATTCGGGGGCAGGGACTCACCCCTCCACTTT
CASSPFGGRDSPLHF
>TRBJ2-6|17|.|TRBD1|TRBV5-3
TGTGCCAGAAGCTTCGACAGGGTCCGCTCTGGGGCCAACGTCCTGACTTTC
CARSFDRVRSGANVLTF
>TRBJ1-2|15|few|.|TRBV6-1
TGTGCCAGCAGTCCTCGTGGGGGGCGGTCCGGTGGCTACACCTTC
CASSPRGGRSGGYTF
>TRBJ2-1|15|few|.|TRBV9
TGTGCCAGCAGCGAGGGGGGGACCGATGGGTATGAGCAGTTCTTC
CASSEGGTDGYEQFF
>TRBJ2-1|12|.|TRBD2|TRBV28
TGTGCCAGCACGGGGGGTGGGAATGAGCAGTTCTTC
CASTGGGNEQFF
>TRBJ2-5|18|few|TRBD2|TRBV27
TGTGCCAGCAGTTTATCAGCTAGTAGCGGGGGGGCGTTCGAGACCCAGTACTTC
CASSLSASSGGAFETQYF
>TRBJ1-5|15|few|TRBD1|TRBV2
TGTGCCAGCGGCGACGGGACAGAGAACAATCAGCCCCAGCATTTT
CASGDGTENNQPQHF
>TRBJ2-7|16|.|.|TRBV28
TGTGCCAGCAGTTCCCTAGGTGGGGTGAGCTCCTACGAGCAGTACTTC
CASSSLGGVSSYEQYF
>TRBJ2-5|15|.|.|TRBV5-1
TGCGCCAGCAGCCGCACGGACTCGAAGAGGGAGACCCAGTACTTC
CASSRTDSKRETQYF
>TRBJ2-3|19|.|TRBD2|TRBV7-8
TGTGCCAGCAGCACTCCCGTGAAGACTAGCGGCCTTGGCGCAGATACGCAGTATTTT
CASSTPVKTSGLGADTQYF
>TRBJ1-2|12|many|TRBD1|TRBV2
TGTGCCAGCAGGGGGACAGGTGATGGCTACACCTTC
CASRGTGDGYTF
>TRBJ1-4|15|.|.|TRBV7-2
TGTGCCAGCAGAGAAAGCAGGGACGGGGGTGAAAAACTGTTTTTT
CASRESRDGGEKLFF